These 30 T cell receptor beta chains originate from one sample sequenced in a study of T cells in Graves' hyperthyroidism and ophthalmopathy. Authors of the study amplified TCR beta CDR3 regions from RNA transcripts. The HTBI set primed first-round TCR CDR3 RT-PCR. In TCRdb, the multiplex PCR reads were re-called with MiXCR into one record per CDR3 protein. The table includes around 620,000 distinct CDR3 sequences, 15% to 20% detected once. Sequenced: blood. The receptors shown here come from a woman aged 25 to 45 with Graves' hyperthyroidism.

As concerns this clonotype: This clone may be a read error of a much larger clone one base away. The chain combines TRBV5-1 with TRBJ1-5, with D possibly matching TRBD1 (6 bases). CDR1 and CDR2 (germline): SGHRS, YFSETQ. The CDR3 is 15 amino acids. With 0 bases removed from V and 2 bases from J, the gap between germline ends came to 9 bases. CDR3 bases: TGCGCCAGCAGCTTGGTGGGACACCGCAATCAGCCCCAGCATTTT. This sequence encodes CASSLVGHRNQPQHF.

This clonotype was observed at least ten times. The chain links TRBV28 to TRBJ2-7; no clear D. The germline V gene has CDR1 MDHEN and CDR2 SYDVKM. V shed 6 bases and J shed 4 bases, with 10 bases lying between them. The CDR3 runs to 12 residues. The CDR3 sequence: CASSRIGYEQYF. The CDR3 region has the DNA TGTGCCAGCAGCCGTATCGGGTACGAGCAGTACTTC.

At least ten counts were recorded for this clonotype. V and J are TRBV28 and TRBJ2-2, with 12 bases matching TRBD2. The V and J ends lost 5 bases and 7 bases, in that order; junction bases with no gene match: 8. The CDR3 is 16 residues long. CDR1 MDHEN and CDR2 SYDVKM come from the germline V gene. Here the CDR3 DNA reads TGTGCCAGCAGTCGACTAGCGGGAGTTTATGGCGGGGAGCTGTTTTTT. It codes for CASSRLAGVYGGELFF.

J is TRBJ1-2 and V is TRBV7-9; D is unresolved. CDR1 is SEHNR and CDR2 is FQNEAQ in the germline V gene (reference sequence). V was cut by 5 bases and J by 1 base, with 11 bases left in between. This CDR3 comprises 14 residues. CDR3 in DNA: TGTGCCAGCAGCCCAGTTGGGAATAACTATGGCTACACCTTC. It is translated as CASSPVGNNYGYTF.

The chain carries TRBV4-2 and TRBJ1-4; the match to TRBD1 covers 8 bases. This CDR3 is built from 16 residues. Trimming took 4 bases from V and 6 from J; bases not matched to a gene: 10. Germline values: CDR1 LGHNA, CDR2 YNFKEQ. The CDR3, as DNA: TGTGCCAGCAGCCGACGACAGGGGTACTTGCATGAAAAACTGTTTTTT. This gives the protein CASSRRQGYLHEKLFF.

This clonotype was seen repeatedly, ten times or more. The chain is built from TRBV7-3 and TRBJ2-3; D not resolved. V was shortened by 4 bases and J by 0 bases, with 5 bases between the two germline ends. Germline-derived CDR1 and CDR2 are SGHTA and FQGTGA. This CDR3 contains 13 residues. The CDR3 DNA follows: TGTGCCAGCAGCTCGAGCAGCACAGATACGCAGTATTTT. It is translated as CASSSSSTDTQYF.

This clonotype was observed many times. The CDR3 nucleotides read TGTGCCAGCAGCCGAGATGGGGGGGAGCTGTTTTTT. Amino acids: CASSRDGGELFF. This chain connects TRBV3-1 to TRBJ2-2; D unresolved. The CDR3 runs 12 residues. Germline V gene sequence: CDR1 LGHDT, CDR2 YNNKEL (reference sequence). V lost 4 bases to trimming and J lost 8 bases, with 8 bases between them.

This clonotype occurred a few times. The V gene is TRBV5-1, the J gene TRBJ2-4, with D possibly matching TRBD2 (5 bases). V dropped 4 bases and J dropped 0 bases, with 8 bases sitting between them. The CDR3 has 14 residues. In germline, CDR1 is SGHRS, CDR2 YFSETQ. The CDR3 sequence is CASSHGEAKNIQYF. DNA for the CDR3: TGCGCCAGCAGCCACGGGGAAGCCAAAAACATTCAGTACTTC.

This clonotype was counted at least ten times. The chain links TRBV24-1 to TRBJ2-1, with no clear D. The CDR3 runs 12 residues. From germline, CDR1 is KGHDR and CDR2 SFDVKD. V lost 4 bases and J lost 4, with 4 bases in between. CDR3 sequence reads: CATSDRYNEQFF. The CDR3 bases are TGTGCCACCAGTGACCGGTACAATGAGCAGTTCTTC.

J is TRBJ2-3 and V is TRBV5-1; the D gene is possibly TRBD2 (7 bases). V gave up 3 bases and J gave up 4 bases, with 18 bases separating them. CDR1 and CDR2 (germline): SGHRS, YFSETQ. The CDR3 runs 16 residues. DNA of the CDR3: TGCGCCAGCAGCTCCGCCGGAATGGGGGGGCCAGATACGCAGTATTTT. This gives the protein CASSSAGMGGPDTQYF.

The V call is TRBV13, the J call TRBJ2-4; 8 bases align to TRBD1. Trimming cost V 2 bases and J 7 bases; bases outside gene matches: 7. CDR3 length equals 15 residues. Germline CDR1 PRHDT, CDR2 FYEKMQ (reference sequence). The CDR3 DNA follows: TGTGCCAGCAGCTTAATGCAGGGGGCGATGAACATTCAGTACTTC. It codes for CASSLMQGAMNIQYF.

In this sample, this clonotype turned up many times. The J gene is TRBJ1-1, the V gene TRBV12-3 or TRBV12-4; D is uncertain. Deletions cut 3 bases from V and 5 bases from J, with 4 bases between. This CDR3 spans 11 amino acids. The CDR3 sequence is CASSFRTEAFF. The CDR3, as DNA: TGTGCCAGCAGTTTCCGTACTGAAGCTTTCTTT.

This clonotype was seen many times. The J gene is TRBJ2-5, the V gene TRBV11-2; possibly TRBD2 for D (6 bases). This CDR3 spans 14 amino acids. V was trimmed by 5 bases and J by 3 bases, leaving 13 bases between them. The germline gives CDR1 SGHAT, CDR2 FQNNGV. The CDR3 DNA is TGTGCCAGCAGCCAAACCTCGGGGGAAGAGACCCAGTACTTC. Translated, it gives CASSQTSGEETQYF.

This clonotype was seen repeatedly, ten times or more. This chain connects TRBV12-3 or TRBV12-4 to TRBJ2-3; 11 bases line up with TRBD2. The trim removed 7 bases at V and 5 bases at J, leaving 5 bases unmatched. The length of the CDR3 is 14 residues. The CDR3, as DNA: TGTGCCAGCATGTTACTAGCGGGAGTAGATACGCAGTATTTT. It yields the protein CASMLLAGVDTQYF.

This clonotype was counted at least ten times. The V call is TRBV6-2 or TRBV6-3, the J call TRBJ2-1; D possibly corresponds to TRBD2 (5 bases). CDR1 is MNHEY and CDR2 is SVGEGT in the germline V gene. This CDR3 has 14 amino acids. The ends were cut back, 5 bases at V and 1 base at J, with 9 bases in the middle. The CDR3 sequence is CASSHRGSYNEQFF. Written as DNA, the CDR3 is TGTGCCAGCAGTCACCGGGGATCCTACAATGAGCAGTTCTTC.

This clonotype occurred a few times. The chain combines TRBV15 with TRBJ2-1, with 8 positions matching TRBD1. CDR1 LNHNV and CDR2 YYDKDF come from the germline V gene (reference sequence). The trim removed 8 bases at V and 4 bases at J, leaving 7 bases unmatched. The CDR3 extends over 14 amino acids. The CDR3 is CATGPGQAYNEQFF. In DNA form, the CDR3 reads TGTGCCACCGGCCCGGGACAGGCTTACAATGAGCAGTTCTTC.

This clonotype was recorded once. Given a much more abundant clone one base away, this may be a read error. The genes are TRBV7-2 and TRBJ2-1; D is ambiguous. Germline CDR1 is SGHTA and CDR2 is FQGNSA. CDR3 length: 13 amino acids. Here the CDR3 DNA reads TGTGTCAGCAGCCTTGACTCCCACAATGAGCAGTTCTTC. This sequence encodes CVSSLDSHNEQFF.

This clonotype was counted many times. This rearrangement joins TRBV18 to TRBJ2-7; D is unresolved. CDR1 is KGHSH and CDR2 is LQKENI in the germline V gene. The CDR3 runs to 13 residues. V shed 2 bases and J shed 1 base, with 6 bases lying between them. DNA of the CDR3: TGTGCCAGCTCACCAAGCCGGTCCTACGAGCAGTACTTC. It yields the protein CASSPSRSYEQYF. The full variable domain, completed using reference TRBV18 and TRBJ2-7, is NAGVMQNPRHLVRRRGQEARLRCSPMKGHSHVYWYRQLPEEGLKFMVYLQKENIIDESGMPKERFSAEFPKEGPSILRIQQVVRGDSAAYFCASSPSRSYEQYFGPGTRLTVT.

This clonotype was seen repeatedly, ten times or more. The CDR3 sequence: CASSQGDFSSYEQYF. In DNA form, the CDR3 reads TGTGCCAGCAGCCAAGGTGACTTTTCCTCCTACGAGCAGTACTTC. The V and J genes are TRBV16 and TRBJ2-7; D not resolved. The germline V and J ends were trimmed by 2 bases and 0 bases, with 11 bases remaining between them. Looked up from germline, CDR1 is KGHSY and CDR2 is FQNENV. This CDR3 comprises 15 residues.

This clonotype was counted between two and nine times. The rearrangement links TRBV7-8 to TRBJ2-7; 7 bases map to TRBD2. Germline-derived CDR1 and CDR2 are SGHVS and FQNEAQ. V shed 8 bases and J 1 base; nucleotides not matched to a gene: 8. The CDR3 extends over 14 amino acids. The CDR3 reads CASEMASGSYEQYF. CDR3 in DNA: TGTGCCAGCGAAATGGCTAGCGGATCCTACGAGCAGTACTTC.

This clonotype came up a few times. The V call is TRBV3-1, the J call TRBJ2-7; D is unresolved. CDR3 length: 13 amino acids. V gave up 0 bases and J gave up 5 bases, with 8 bases separating them. Germline V gives CDR1 LGHDT, CDR2 YNNKEL (reference sequence). The CDR3 protein is CASSQETPDEQYF. CDR3 in DNA: TGTGCCAGCAGCCAAGAAACGCCGGACGAGCAGTACTTC.

This clonotype has only a few counts. The chain uses TRBV20-1 and TRBJ2-1, with 8 nucleotides matching TRBD2. The V gene's germline CDR1 is DFQATT and CDR2 SNEGSKA (reference sequence). This CDR3 contains 17 residues. After removal of 2 bases from V and 5 bases from J, the junction contained 14 bases not matched to a gene. CDR3 residues: CSARSPPGLGMDNEQFF. CDR3 DNA: TGCAGTGCTAGAAGCCCCCCGGGACTAGGGATGGACAATGAGCAGTTCTTC.

The chain uses TRBV7-3 and TRBJ1-6; tentative D call: TRBD1 (5 bases). V lost 0 bases and J 9 bases, leaving 12 bases between the germline ends. The CDR3 has 15 residues. Per germline, CDR1 SGHTA and CDR2 FQGTGA. The CDR3, as DNA: TGTGCCAGCAGCTTAACGGGTGGGGGGGGTTCACCCCTCCACTTT. Amino acid sequence: CASSLTGGGGSPLHF.

This clonotype came up many times. The chain employs TRBV28 and TRBJ1-1, with 10 bases aligning to TRBD1. The length of the CDR3 is 16 residues. Germline CDR1 MDHEN, CDR2 SYDVKM. V lost 10 bases to trimming and J lost 3 bases; unmatched junction nucleotides: 14. The CDR3 bases are TGTGCCACCTCCGGGACAGGGGATCGGGGTGACACTGAAGCTTTCTTT. Translation gives CATSGTGDRGDTEAFF. The full variable domain, in which reference TRBV28 and TRBJ1-1 provide the parts outside the CDR3, is DVKVTQSSRYLVKRTGEKVFLECVQDMDHENMFWYRQDPGLGLRLIYFSYDVKMKEKGDIPEGYSVSREKKERFSLILESASTNQTSMYLCATSGTGDRGDTEAFFGQGTRLTVV.

In this sample, this clonotype turned up a few times. The V and J genes are TRBV6-1 and TRBJ2-1; the match to TRBD1 covers 7 bases. The CDR3 is 15 residues long. The V gene end was trimmed by 8 bases and the J gene end by 4 bases; junction bases not matched to a gene: 11. Germline V lookup: CDR1 MNHNS, CDR2 SASEGT. The CDR3 reads CASDNLGTAYNEQFF. The CDR3 DNA follows: TGTGCCAGCGACAATCTCGGGACAGCTTACAATGAGCAGTTCTTC.

The genes are TRBV6-2 or TRBV6-3 and TRBJ1-5; the D gene is possibly TRBD1 (6 bases). From germline, CDR1 is MNHEY and CDR2 SVGEGT. Trimming left V 2 bases short and J 6 bases short, with 11 bases between. The CDR3 has 14 amino acids. CDR3 bases: TGTGCCAGCAGTTACGGGGGGGGCAGTCAGCCCCAGCATTTT. This codes for CASSYGGGSQPQHF.

This clonotype was counted a few times. In DNA, the CDR3 is TGTGCCAGCAGTTTCCCCCTCCTTAATGAAAAACTGTTTTTT. Translation gives CASSFPLLNEKLFF. The rearrangement joins TRBV28 to TRBJ1-4; D call uncertain. The CDR3 loop spans 14 amino acids. The V end was cut by 3 bases, the J end by 4 bases, with 9 bases between. In germline, CDR1 is MDHEN, CDR2 SYDVKM.

In its sample, this clonotype was seen many times. The chain joins TRBV20-1 to TRBJ2-1, with D unresolved. CDR1 is DFQATT and CDR2 is SNEGSKA in the germline V gene (reference sequence). V was shortened by 3 bases and J by 5 bases, with 8 bases between the two germline ends. This CDR3 contains 12 residues. The CDR3 is CSASDGDNEQFF. The CDR3 DNA follows: TGCAGTGCTAGTGACGGTGACAATGAGCAGTTCTTC.

The chain recombines TRBV7-6 with TRBJ2-7, with unresolved D. V was cut by 2 bases and J by 0 bases, with 8 bases left in between. Germline lookup yields CDR1 SGHVS and CDR2 FNYEAQ. The CDR3 is 14 residues long. The CDR3 DNA follows: TGTGCCAGCAGCTTACCGGCTAACTCCTACGAGCAGTACTTC. Residues: CASSLPANSYEQYF.

This clonotype was seen at least ten times. The chain links TRBV6-2 or TRBV6-3 to TRBJ2-7, with 10 positions matching TRBD2. The germline CDR1 and CDR2 sequences are MNHEY and SVGEGT. With 0 bases clipped from V and 6 bases from J, the junction kept 11 bases outside the gene matches. The CDR3 is 17 residues long. The CDR3 coding sequence is TGTGCCAGCAGTTACTCTCTAGCGGGAGCGGAACCTCTCGAGCAGTACTTC. Its translation: CASSYSLAGAEPLEQYF.